The subject of this entry is one T cell receptor beta chain. Antigen: not known. The sample originates from a study of prognosis after radiotherapy for stage I lung cancer. Whole-study context: The non-small cell lung cancer patients were all considered medically inoperable, with comorbidities accounting for this in over 10 of them. Points from the study as a whole: Gene usage, both TRBV and TRBJ, reportedly differed between patients with metastases and patients without them.

Template was genomic DNA; TCR beta CDR3 amplified in two multiplex PCR rounds. Primers specific to each TRBV and TRBJ gene drove first-round PCR. It was universal primers that the second PCR round used. TCRdb processed the multiplex PCR reads anew with MiXCR; each CDR3 protein has one entry. The table includes over 20,000 distinct CDR3 sequences, 35% to 40% detected once. Trimming removed 1 base from V and 5 bases from J, with 14 bases in between. Germline assignment: CDR1 LGHDT and CDR2 YNNKEL (reference sequence). The CDR3 covers 15 residues. This sequence was found in a donor aged 50 or older with non-small cell lung cancer. V and J are TRBV3-1 and TRBJ2-5; the D gene is possibly TRBD2 (6 bases). The specimen was PBMCs, collected before or after stereotactic body radiation therapy (not recorded which). CDR3 sequence (DNA): TGTGCCAGCAGCCAAGGCCCTAGCGTAGGGGAGACCCAGTACTTC. The encoded protein is CASSQGPSVGETQYF.